A single sample is the source of the 8 T cell receptor beta chains below, sequenced in a study of CXCR3 chemokines and chemotherapy response in bladder cancer. TCRdb ran MiXCR on the PCR reads and lists one entry per CDR3 protein. Found here are about 9,000 distinct CDR3 sequences, under 30% of them singletons; the top ten hold 7.5% to 10%. The specimen was taken from a patient whose treatment included neoadjuvant chemotherapy. Every receptor here comes from a human donor with bladder cancer that did not respond to neoadjuvant chemotherapy.

This clonotype has a single count. The V call is TRBV10-3, the J call TRBJ2-2; the D is unclear. Trimming left V 5 bases short and J 2 bases short, with 6 bases between. Germline loops: CDR1 ENHRY, CDR2 SYGVKD. CDR3 length: 13 residues. CDR3 in amino acids: CAISSSNTGELFF. CDR3 bases: TGTGCCATCAGTTCTTCAAACACCGGGGAGCTGTTTTTT.

This clonotype was seen once. The chain couples TRBV27 to TRBJ1-5; D ambiguous. Germline V lookup: CDR1 MNHEY, CDR2 SMNVEV (reference sequence). Deletions cut 4 bases from V and 7 bases from J, with 8 bases between. This CDR3 region has 12 residues. The CDR3 DNA reads TGTGCCAGCAGTTCGGAACAGCAGCCCCAGCATTTT. Its protein is CASSSEQQPQHF.

In its sample, this clonotype is medium-sized. The chain combines TRBV7-2 with TRBJ1-5, with a tentative D call TRBD1 (5 bases). Between the trimmed V and J ends, which lost 4 bases and 2 bases, there was a span of 9 bases. CDR1 SGHTA and CDR2 FQGNSA come from the germline V gene. CDR3 length equals 14 residues. CDR3 coding DNA: TGTGCCAGCAGCTATACAGGCCGCAATCAGCCCCAGCATTTT. Its translation: CASSYTGRNQPQHF.

J is TRBJ1-2 and V is TRBV6-6; D unclear. V was cut by 8 bases and J by 4 bases, with 20 bases left in between. The germline V gene has CDR1 MNHNY and CDR2 SVGAGI (reference sequence). The CDR3 has 15 residues. The CDR3, as DNA: TGTGCCAGCTCAACCGAGGACGGGAATTTCTATGGCTACACCTTC. Amino acids: CASSTEDGNFYGYTF.

On this clonotype itself: This probably arose from a read error, given a far larger clone one base away. The genes are TRBV6-1 and TRBJ1-2; perhaps TRBD1 as D (6 bases). Trimming left V 3 bases short and J 8 bases short, with 19 bases between. The CDR3 covers 15 residues. CDR1 is MNHNS and CDR2 is SASEGT in the germline V gene. The CDR3 bases are TGTGCCAGCAGTGAGAGGGGGTATGGGTCTCGAGGCTACACCTTC. Translation: CASSERGYGSRGYTF.

This clonotype is categorized as medium-sized (0.01 to 0.1%). CDR3: CASSWGGRWDGELFF. The CDR3 DNA reads as TGTGCCAGCAGTTGGGGGGGGCGCTGGGACGGGGAGCTGTTTTTT. J is TRBJ2-2 and V is TRBV27; tentative D call: TRBD2 (7 bases). CDR1 is MNHEY, CDR2 SMNVEV, per germline (reference sequence). Trimming left V 4 bases short and J 7 bases short, with 16 bases between. This CDR3 spans 15 amino acids.

By share of the sample, this clonotype is medium-sized. V and J are TRBV7-2 and TRBJ1-2; D gene unclear. Between the trimmed V and J ends, which lost 0 bases and 8 bases, there was a span of 19 bases. Germline CDR1 SGHTA, CDR2 FQGNSA. The CDR3 loop spans 16 amino acids. The CDR3 sequence: CASSLAETSQISGYTF. CDR3 in DNA: TGTGCCAGCAGCTTAGCGGAGACCTCCCAAATATCAGGCTACACCTTC.

The chain joins TRBV20-1 to TRBJ2-5, with D unclear. The germline V gene has CDR1 DFQATT and CDR2 SNEGSKA (reference sequence). The CDR3 has 14 residues. V lost 4 bases and J 2 bases, leaving 14 bases between the germline ends. This chain's CDR3 is CSAKLEGWQETQYF. The CDR3 DNA sequence: TGCAGTGCTAAGCTCGAAGGCTGGCAAGAGACCCAGTACTTC.